These T cell receptor beta chains were read from a single sample in a study of cytomegalovirus exposure and HLA in healthy donors. Here immunoSEQ multiplex PCR was the method, and the copy in TCRdb shows in-frame clones only, minus some. The data show around 150,000 clones, with under 70% seen just once and 6.5% held by the top ten. The specimen sequenced was PBMCs. Receptor source: a woman aged 60-70 years in good health and CMV-seronegative. The CDR3 runs from the conserved cysteine through the conserved F or W. D genes are given only for firm matches.

d_gene	j_gene	v_gene	CDR3aa
.	TRBJ1-6	TRBV15	CATSRDRGTLASGYNSPLHF
TRBD2	TRBJ2-1	TRBV2	CASSEGLAGGPKQFF
TRBD1	TRBJ2-1	TRBV7-7	CASSLASDRGHEQFF
.	TRBJ2-3	TRBV5-1	CASSFVVGRGTDTQYF
TRBD2	TRBJ2-2	TRBV19	CASRGTTNTGELFF
TRBD1	TRBJ1-1	TRBV2	CASSVKGAGTEAFF
.	TRBJ1-2	TRBV2	CASSGVTPTNGYTF
TRBD1	TRBJ1-4	TRBV7-2	CASSLIRDRYEKLFF
TRBD2	TRBJ2-5	TRBV2	CASSGLAGETQYF
.	TRBJ1-1	TRBV19	CASSIGGGELVTEAFF
.	TRBJ2-7	TRBV2	CASREGTGSYEQYF
TRBD1	TRBJ2-7	TRBV6-5	CASSYMGQGGYEQYF
.	TRBJ1-1	TRBV20-1	CSAGHREAFF
TRBD1	TRBJ1-4	TRBV5-4	CASSLEQGPNEKLFF
.	TRBJ2-2	TRBV5-1	CASSIARPGELFF
.	TRBJ2-1	TRBV4-3	CASSQTLGGRNEQFF
TRBD1	TRBJ1-4	TRBV6-4	CASSDPSRDRGQEEKLFF
.	TRBJ1-6	TRBV7-6	CASSLAQISSYNSPLHF
TRBD1	TRBJ1-1	TRBV5-4	CASRFDRGTEAFF
TRBD2	TRBJ2-1	TRBV11-2	CASSFSLGLVVNEQFF
TRBD1	TRBJ1-2	TRBV28	CASSQTGGGYGYTF
TRBD2	TRBJ2-1	TRBV6-1	CASSGGFGTSASNEQFF
TRBD1	TRBJ1-6	TRBV7-2	CASRPWTGENSPLHF
.	TRBJ1-2	TRBV19	CASSIQQGANYGYTF
.	TRBJ2-1	TRBV7-8	CASSLAGGPSNEQFF
.	TRBJ2-7	TRBV7-9	CASSLAASVSYEQYF
TRBD2	TRBJ2-1	TRBV19	CASSIDGASGVNEQFF
.	TRBJ1-6	TRBV4-3	CASSQDTGSNSPLHF
TRBD2	.	TRBV6-5	CASSYERDPSYEQYF
.	TRBJ2-7	TRBV2	CASSDNYEQYF
.	TRBJ2-7	TRBV29-1	CSVGADSYEQYF
.	TRBJ1-2	TRBV7-3	CASGGYGYTF
.	TRBJ1-1	TRBV12-5	CASGLGVTEAFF
TRBD1	TRBJ1-6	TRBV19	CASRLDRSYNSPLHF
TRBD2	TRBJ2-1	TRBV7-8	CASSLVAGRGEQFF
.	TRBJ1-1	TRBV7-9	CASSPGRGNTEAFF
.	TRBJ1-1	TRBV18	CASSPSPEASFF
.	TRBJ2-3	TRBV28	CASNPVSRADTQYF
TRBD2	TRBJ2-2	TRBV2	CASSGIAGALTGELFF
TRBD1	TRBJ1-1	TRBV29-1	CSAPPGQGTTEAFF